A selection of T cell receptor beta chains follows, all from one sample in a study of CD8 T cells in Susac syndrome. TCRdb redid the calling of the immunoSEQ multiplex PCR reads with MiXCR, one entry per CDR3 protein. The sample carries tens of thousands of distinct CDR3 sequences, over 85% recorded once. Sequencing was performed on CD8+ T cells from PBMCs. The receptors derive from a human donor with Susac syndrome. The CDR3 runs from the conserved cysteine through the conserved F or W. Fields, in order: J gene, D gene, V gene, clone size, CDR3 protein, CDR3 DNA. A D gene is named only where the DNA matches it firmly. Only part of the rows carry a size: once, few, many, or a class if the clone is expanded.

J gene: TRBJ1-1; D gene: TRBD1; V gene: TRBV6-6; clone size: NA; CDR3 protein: CASKGDRVNTEAFF; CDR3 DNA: TGTGCCAGCAAGGGGGACAGGGTGAACACTGAAGCTTTCTTT
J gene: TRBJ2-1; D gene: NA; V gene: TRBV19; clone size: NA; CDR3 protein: CASSIGGGSDNEQFF; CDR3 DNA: TGTGCCAGTAGTATTGGAGGGGGTTCTGACAATGAGCAGTTCTTC
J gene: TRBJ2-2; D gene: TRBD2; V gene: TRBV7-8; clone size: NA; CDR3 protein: CASSVGTSGRYRGELFF; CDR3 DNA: TGTGCCAGCAGCGTGGGGACTAGCGGGAGGTATCGGGGGGAGCTGTTTTTT
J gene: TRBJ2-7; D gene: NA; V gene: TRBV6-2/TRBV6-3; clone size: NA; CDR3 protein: CASSRRDGFRNEQYF; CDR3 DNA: TGTGCCAGCAGTCGCCGGGACGGATTTAGGAACGAGCAGTACTTC
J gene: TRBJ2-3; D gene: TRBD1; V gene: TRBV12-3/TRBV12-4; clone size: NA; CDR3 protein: CASTRDRGPHTQYF; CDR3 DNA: TGTGCCAGCACTCGGGACAGGGGGCCACATACGCAGTATTTT
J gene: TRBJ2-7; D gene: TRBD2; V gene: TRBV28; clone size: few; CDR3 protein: CASSPETSAGWVYEQYF; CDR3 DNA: TGTGCCAGCAGTCCTGAGACTAGCGCCGGATGGGTCTACGAGCAGTACTTC
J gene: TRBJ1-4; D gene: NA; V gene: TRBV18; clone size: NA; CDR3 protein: CASSLLLEISNEKLFF; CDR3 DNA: TGTGCCAGCTCTCTCTTGCTGGAAATTTCTAATGAAAAACTGTTTTTT
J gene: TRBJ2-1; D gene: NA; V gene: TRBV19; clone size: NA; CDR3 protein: CASSMFGTNSYNEQFF; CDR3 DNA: TGTGCCAGTAGTATGTTCGGGACGAATTCCTACAATGAGCAGTTCTTC
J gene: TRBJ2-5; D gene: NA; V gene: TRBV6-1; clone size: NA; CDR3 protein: CASSDRVPQETQYF; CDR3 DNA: TGTGCCAGCAGTGACAGGGTACCCCAAGAGACCCAGTACTTC
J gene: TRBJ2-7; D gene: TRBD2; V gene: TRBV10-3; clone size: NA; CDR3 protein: CAISVRGSSFPYEQYF; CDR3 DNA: TGTGCCATCAGTGTACGCGGGAGTTCATTCCCCTACGAGCAGTACTTC
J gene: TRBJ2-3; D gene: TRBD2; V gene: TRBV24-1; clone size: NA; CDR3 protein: CATSDARGTTDTQYF; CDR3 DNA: TGTGCCACCAGTGATGCGCGGGGGACCACAGATACGCAGTATTTT
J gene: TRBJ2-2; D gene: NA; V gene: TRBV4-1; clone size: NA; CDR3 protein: CASSQGGLPTGELFF; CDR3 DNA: TGCGCCAGCAGCCAAGGCGGCTTGCCCACTGGGGAGCTGTTTTTT
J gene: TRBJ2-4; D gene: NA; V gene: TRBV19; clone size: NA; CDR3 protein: CASTSTGNKNIQYF; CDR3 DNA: TGTGCCAGTACCTCAACAGGGAACAAAAACATTCAGTACTTC
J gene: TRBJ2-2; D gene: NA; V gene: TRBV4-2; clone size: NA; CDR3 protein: CASSPRLDSPTGELFF; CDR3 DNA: TGTGCCAGCAGCCCGCGTCTGGACAGTCCCACCGGGGAGCTGTTTTTT
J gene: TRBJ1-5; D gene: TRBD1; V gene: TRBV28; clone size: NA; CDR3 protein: CASRMGQGAYSNQPQHF; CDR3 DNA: TGTGCCAGCAGAATGGGACAGGGGGCCTATAGCAATCAGCCCCAGCATTTT
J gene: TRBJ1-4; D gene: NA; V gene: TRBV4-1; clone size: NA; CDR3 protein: CASSQDRSTNEKLFF; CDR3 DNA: TGCGCCAGCAGCCAAGATCGGTCAACTAATGAAAAACTGTTTTTT
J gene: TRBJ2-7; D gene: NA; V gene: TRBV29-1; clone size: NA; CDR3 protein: CSVEAVAGTPYEQYF; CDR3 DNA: TGCAGCGTTGAGGCCGTTGCGGGGACCCCCTACGAGCAGTACTTC
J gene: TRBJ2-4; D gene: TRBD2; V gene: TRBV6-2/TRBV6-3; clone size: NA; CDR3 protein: CASGLAGGVGKNIQYF; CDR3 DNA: TGTGCCAGCGGACTAGCGGGAGGGGTTGGCAAAAACATTCAGTACTTC
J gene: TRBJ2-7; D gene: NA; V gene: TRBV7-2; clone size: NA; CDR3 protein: CASSLQGLYEQYF; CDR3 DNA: TGTGCCAGCAGCTTACAGGGGTTATACGAGCAGTACTTC
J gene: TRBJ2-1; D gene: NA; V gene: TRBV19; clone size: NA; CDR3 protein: CASSNLLGFYNEQFF; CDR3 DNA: TGTGCCAGTAGCAACCTGTTAGGGTTCTACAATGAGCAGTTCTTC
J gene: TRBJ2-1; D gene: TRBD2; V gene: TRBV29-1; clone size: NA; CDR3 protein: CSVEGLAGGYNEQFF; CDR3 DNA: TGCAGCGTCGAAGGACTAGCGGGAGGGTACAATGAGCAGTTCTTC
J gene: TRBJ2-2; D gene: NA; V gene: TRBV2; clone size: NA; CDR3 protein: CASSGRGMNTGELFF; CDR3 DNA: TGTGCCAGCAGTGGTAGGGGGATGAACACCGGGGAGCTGTTTTTT
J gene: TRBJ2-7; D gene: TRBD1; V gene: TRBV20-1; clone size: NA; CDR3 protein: CSASHAETGLYEQYF; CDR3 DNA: TGCAGTGCTTCCCATGCCGAGACAGGGCTTTACGAGCAGTACTTC
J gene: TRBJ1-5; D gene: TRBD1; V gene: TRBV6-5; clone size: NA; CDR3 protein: CASSETGDHQPQHF; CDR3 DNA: TGTGCCAGCAGCGAGACAGGGGATCATCAGCCCCAGCATTTT
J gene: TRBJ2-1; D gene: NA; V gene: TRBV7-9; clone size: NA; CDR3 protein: CASSFGGDEQFF; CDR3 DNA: TGTGCCAGCAGCTTCGGGGGAGATGAGCAGTTCTTC
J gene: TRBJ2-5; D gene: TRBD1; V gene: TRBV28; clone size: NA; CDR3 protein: CASSSQTGLKETQYF; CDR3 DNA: TGTGCCAGCAGTTCGCAGACAGGGTTGAAAGAGACCCAGTACTTC
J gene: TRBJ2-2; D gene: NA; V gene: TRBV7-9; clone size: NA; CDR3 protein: CASSLAAGGETGELFF; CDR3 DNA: TGTGCCAGCAGCTTAGCGGCAGGTGGGGAAACCGGGGAGCTGTTTTTT
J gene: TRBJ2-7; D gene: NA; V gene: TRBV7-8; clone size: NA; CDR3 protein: CASSLAGGYSSYEQYF; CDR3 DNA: TGTGCCAGCAGCTTAGCTGGGGGCTACAGCTCCTACGAGCAGTACTTC
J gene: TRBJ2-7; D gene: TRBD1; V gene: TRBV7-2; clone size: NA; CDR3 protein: CASSYWTTGTGMTQQYF; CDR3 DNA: TGTGCCAGCAGCTACTGGACGACCGGGACAGGGATGACACAGCAGTACTTC
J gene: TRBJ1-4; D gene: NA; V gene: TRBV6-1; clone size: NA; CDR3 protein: CASHWVQSTNEKLFF; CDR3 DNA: TGTGCCAGCCACTGGGTTCAGTCAACTAATGAAAAACTGTTTTTT
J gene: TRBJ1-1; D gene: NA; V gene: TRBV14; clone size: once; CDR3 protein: CASSQVGPDTEAFF; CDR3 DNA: TGTGCCAGCAGCCAAGTTGGCCCCGACACTGAAGCTTTCTTT
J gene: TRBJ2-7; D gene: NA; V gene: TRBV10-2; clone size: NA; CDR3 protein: CASSESKAGRLMDEQYF; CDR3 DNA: TGCGCCAGCAGTGAGTCGAAGGCGGGGCGACTTATGGACGAGCAGTACTTC
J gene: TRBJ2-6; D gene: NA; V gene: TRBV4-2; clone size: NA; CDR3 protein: CASSRTDSSGANVLTF; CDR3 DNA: TGTGCCAGCAGTCGGACCGACAGCTCTGGGGCCAACGTCCTGACTTTC
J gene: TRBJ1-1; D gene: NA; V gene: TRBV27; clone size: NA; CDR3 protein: CASSWQVLSPMNTEAFF; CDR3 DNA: TGTGCCAGCAGTTGGCAGGTCCTATCCCCCATGAACACTGAAGCTTTCTTT
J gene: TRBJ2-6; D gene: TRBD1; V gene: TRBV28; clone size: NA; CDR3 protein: CASSPRTGRQGQSSGANVLTF; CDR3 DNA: TGTGCCAGCAGCCCCCGAACAGGTCGACAGGGCCAGAGCTCTGGGGCCAACGTCCTGACTTTC
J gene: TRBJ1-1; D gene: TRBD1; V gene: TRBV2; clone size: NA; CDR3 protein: CASRDRQGGVNTEAFF; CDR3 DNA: TGTGCCAGCAGAGACAGACAGGGAGGGGTGAACACTGAAGCTTTCTTT
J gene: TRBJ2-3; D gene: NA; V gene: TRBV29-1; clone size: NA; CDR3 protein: CSVQAGEVDTQYF; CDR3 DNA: TGCAGCGTTCAAGCGGGTGAGGTAGATACGCAGTATTTT
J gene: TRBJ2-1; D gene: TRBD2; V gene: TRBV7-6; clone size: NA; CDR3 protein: CASSSVAGGNEQFF; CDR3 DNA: TGTGCCAGCAGTTCAGTAGCGGGAGGCAATGAGCAGTTCTTC
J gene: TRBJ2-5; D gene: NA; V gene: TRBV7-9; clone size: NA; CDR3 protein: CASSGYRADPQETQYF; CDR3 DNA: TGTGCCAGCAGCGGATACCGGGCCGACCCCCAAGAGACCCAGTACTTC
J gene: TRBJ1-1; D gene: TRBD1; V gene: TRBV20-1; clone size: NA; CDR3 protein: CSATSTTGTEITEAFF; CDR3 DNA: TGCAGTGCTACCTCGACTACCGGGACAGAAATCACTGAAGCTTTCTTT
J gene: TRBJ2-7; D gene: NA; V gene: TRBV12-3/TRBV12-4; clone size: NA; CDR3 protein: CASSLTLGGESYEQYF; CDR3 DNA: TGTGCCAGCAGTTTAACTTTGGGGGGAGAATCCTACGAGCAGTACTTC
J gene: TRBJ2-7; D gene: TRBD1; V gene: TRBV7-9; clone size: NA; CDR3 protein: CASSPLGTAYEQYF; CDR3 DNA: TGTGCCAGCAGCCCCCTCGGGACAGCCTACGAGCAGTACTTC
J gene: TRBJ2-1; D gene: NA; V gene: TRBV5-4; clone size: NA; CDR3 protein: CASSLSGQSYNEQFF; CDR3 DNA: TGTGCCAGCAGCTTGTCAGGACAGTCATACAATGAGCAGTTCTTC
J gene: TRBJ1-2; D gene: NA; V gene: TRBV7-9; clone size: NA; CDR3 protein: CASSLGALDYGYTF; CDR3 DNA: TGTGCCAGCAGCTTAGGCGCCTTGGATTATGGCTACACCTTC
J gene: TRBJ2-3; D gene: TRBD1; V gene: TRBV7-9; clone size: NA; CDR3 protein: CASSLDRAPDTQYF; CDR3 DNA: TGTGCCAGCAGCCTGGACAGGGCCCCAGATACGCAGTATTTT
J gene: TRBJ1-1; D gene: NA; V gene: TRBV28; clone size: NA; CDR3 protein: CASSSVPMNTEAFF; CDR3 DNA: TGTGCCAGCAGTTCGGTCCCCATGAACACTGAAGCTTTCTTT
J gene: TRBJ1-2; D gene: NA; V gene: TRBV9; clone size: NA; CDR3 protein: CASTNGRFGYTF; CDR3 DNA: TGTGCCAGCACCAATGGTAGATTTGGCTACACCTTC
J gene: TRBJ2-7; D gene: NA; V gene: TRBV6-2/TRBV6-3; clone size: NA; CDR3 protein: CASSYSRDNPVHSYEQYF; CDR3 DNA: TGTGCCAGCAGTTACTCCAGGGACAACCCTGTTCACTCCTACGAGCAGTACTTC
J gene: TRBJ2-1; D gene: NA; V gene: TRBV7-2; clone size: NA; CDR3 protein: CASSPGVGLLNEQFF; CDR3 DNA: TGTGCCAGCAGCCCGGGGGTGGGACTTCTCAATGAGCAGTTCTTC
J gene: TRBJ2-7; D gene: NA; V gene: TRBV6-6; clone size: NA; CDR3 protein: CASRLTRSVTYEQYF; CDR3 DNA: TGTGCCAGCAGACTCACAAGGAGCGTTACCTACGAGCAGTACTTC
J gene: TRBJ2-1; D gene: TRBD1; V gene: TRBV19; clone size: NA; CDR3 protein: CASSRERDRLSSYNEQFF; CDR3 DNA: TGTGCCAGTAGTCGGGAACGGGACAGGCTGAGCTCCTACAATGAGCAGTTCTTC
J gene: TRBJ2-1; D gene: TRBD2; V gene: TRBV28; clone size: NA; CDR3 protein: CAIFSGQGYNEQFF; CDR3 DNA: TGTGCCATCTTTAGCGGGCAAGGCTACAATGAGCAGTTCTTC
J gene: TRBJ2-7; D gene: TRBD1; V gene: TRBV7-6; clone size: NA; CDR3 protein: CASSPGTGSHEQYF; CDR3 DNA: TGTGCCAGCAGTCCCGGGACAGGGTCTCACGAGCAGTACTTC
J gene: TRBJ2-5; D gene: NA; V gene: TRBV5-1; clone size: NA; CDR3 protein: CASSLEGATPQETQYF; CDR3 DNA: TGCGCCAGCAGCTTGGAAGGGGCCACCCCCCAAGAGACCCAGTACTTC
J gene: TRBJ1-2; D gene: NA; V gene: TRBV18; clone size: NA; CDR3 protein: CASSPRANYGYTF; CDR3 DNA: TGTGCCAGCTCACCACGGGCTAACTATGGCTACACCTTC